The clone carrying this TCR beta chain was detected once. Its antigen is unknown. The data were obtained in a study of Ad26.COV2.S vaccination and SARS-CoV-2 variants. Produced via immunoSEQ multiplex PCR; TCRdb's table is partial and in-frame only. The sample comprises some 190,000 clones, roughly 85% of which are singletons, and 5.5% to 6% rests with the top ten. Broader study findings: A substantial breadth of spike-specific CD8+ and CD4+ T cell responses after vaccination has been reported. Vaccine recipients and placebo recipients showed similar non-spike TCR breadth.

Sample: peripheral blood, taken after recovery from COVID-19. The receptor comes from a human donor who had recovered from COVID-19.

The CDR3 region has the DNA TGTGCCATCACTGGGGACAGGGAGGGAAAGGAGCAGTACTTC. Translation: CAITGDREGKEQYF. The chain combines TRBV10-3 with TRBJ2-7; 9 bases are shared with TRBD1. Germline loops: CDR1 ENHRY, CDR2 SYGVKD. CDR3 size: 14 residues. Germline trimming cut 7 bases from V and 7 bases from J; bases unmatched to any gene: 11.